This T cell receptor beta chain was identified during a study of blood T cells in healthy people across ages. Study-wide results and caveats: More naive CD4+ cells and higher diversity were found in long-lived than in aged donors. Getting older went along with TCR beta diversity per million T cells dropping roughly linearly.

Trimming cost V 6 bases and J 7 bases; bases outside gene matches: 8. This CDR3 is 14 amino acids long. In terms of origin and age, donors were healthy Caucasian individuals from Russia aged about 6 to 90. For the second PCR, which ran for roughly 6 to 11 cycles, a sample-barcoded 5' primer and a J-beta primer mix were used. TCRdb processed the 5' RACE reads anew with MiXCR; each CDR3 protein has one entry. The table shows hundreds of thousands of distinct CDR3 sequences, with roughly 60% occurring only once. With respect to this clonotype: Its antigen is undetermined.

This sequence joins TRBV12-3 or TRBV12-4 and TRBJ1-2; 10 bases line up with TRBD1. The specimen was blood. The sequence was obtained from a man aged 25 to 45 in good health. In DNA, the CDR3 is TGTGCCAGCAGCACCGGGACAGGGGTTGGTGGCTACACCTTC. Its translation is CASSTGTGVGGYTF.